Each of the 16 T cell receptor beta chains below was sequenced from the same sample in a study of T cell responses to AZD1222 COVID-19 vaccine. Produced via immunoSEQ multiplex PCR; TCRdb's table is partial and in-frame only. The sample shows over 120,000 clones, roughly 84% of them seen only once. The source material was peripheral blood, sampled 28 days after the second AZD1222 dose. Every receptor here comes from an adult who received the AZD1222 COVID-19 vaccine.

The chain joins TRBV6-5 to TRBJ1-2; D possibly corresponds to TRBD1 (6 bases). The CDR3 sequence is 12 residues long. The ends were cut back, 0 bases at V and 7 bases at J, with 6 bases in the middle. The germline gives CDR1 MNHEY, CDR2 SVGAGI. The CDR3 reads CASSYSGGGYTF. The DNA for the CDR3 is TGTGCCAGCAGTTACTCAGGGGGTGGCTACACCTTC.

The chain has TRBV7-9 and TRBJ2-7; no definite D call. The CDR3 is 13 residues long. V lost 4 bases, J lost 6 bases, and 13 bases lay in between. The V gene's germline CDR1 is SEHNR and CDR2 FQNEAQ (reference sequence). The CDR3 here is CASSYGSYTEQYF. In DNA, the CDR3 is TGTGCCAGCAGCTACGGCTCTTATACCGAGCAGTACTTC.

The chain employs TRBV5-4 and TRBJ2-5, with a tentative D call TRBD1 (6 bases). Per the germline V gene, CDR1 is SGHNT and CDR2 is YYREEE (reference sequence). The CDR3 has 14 amino acids. Trimming took 4 bases from V and 1 from J, leaving 11 bases between them. DNA for the CDR3: TGTGCCAGCAGCGCGAGACAGGTCCAAGAGACCCAGTACTTC. The encoded protein is CASSARQVQETQYF.

The genes are TRBV29-1 and TRBJ1-2; D may be TRBD1 (5 bases). Germline V CDR1 and CDR2: SQVTM, ANQGSEA. V lost 6 bases and J lost 2, with 10 bases in between. This CDR3 has 12 amino acids. For the CDR3, the DNA is TGCAGCGTCGGGGGTCAAAACTATGGCTACACCTTC. This translates into CSVGGQNYGYTF. Full variable domain (remainder filled in from reference TRBV29-1 and TRBJ1-2): SAVISQKPSRDICQRGTSLTIQCQVDSQVTMMFWYRQQPGQSLTLIATANQGSEATYESGFVIDKFPISRPNLTFSTLTVSNMSPEDSSIYLCSVGGQNYGYTFGSGTRLTVV.

The rearrangement links TRBV23-1 to TRBJ1-1; unclear D gene. TRBV23-1 is designated an ORF whose function remains uncertain. Trimming took off 3 bases at V and 0 bases at J, with 11 bases between the two ends. This CDR3 contains 15 residues. The CDR3 bases are TGCGCCAGCAGTCATGGTTCGCTCATGAACACTGAAGCTTTCTTT. Translated, it gives CASSHGSLMNTEAFF.

This clone occurred a few times. The rearrangement links TRBV27 to TRBJ1-1, with no clear D. The CDR3 is 15 residues long. Trimming removed 5 bases at V and 1 base at J, with 14 bases between. Germline V lookup: CDR1 MNHEY, CDR2 SMNVEV (reference sequence). Here the CDR3 DNA reads TGTGCCAGCAGTCCGCCCACAGCGTCGAACACTGAAGCTTTCTTT. Its translation is CASSPPTASNTEAFF.

V usage is TRBV5-1 and J usage is TRBJ1-1; D call uncertain. The germline V gene has CDR1 SGHRS and CDR2 YFSETQ. This CDR3 spans 11 amino acids. The ends were cut back, 5 bases at V and 9 bases at J, with 11 bases in the middle. Here the CDR3 reads CASRTSSKAFF. CDR3 sequence (DNA): TGCGCCAGCAGGACGTCATCTAAAGCTTTCTTT.

This chain connects TRBV3-1 (or the pseudogene TRBV3-2) to TRBJ1-2; 8 bases are shared with TRBD1. CDR1 is LGHDT, CDR2 YNNKEL, per germline (reference sequence). V was pared by 4 bases and J by 4 bases, with 2 bases of the junction left unmatched. The CDR3 runs 13 residues. CDR3 bases: TGTGCCAGCAGCCCGGGACAGGCCTATGGCTACACCTTC. Protein sequence: CASSPGQAYGYTF.

This clone was counted between two and nine times. Additional DNA sequences in this sample encode the identical CDR3. This chain connects TRBV9 to TRBJ2-2; D is ambiguous. The CDR3 covers 15 residues. V was cut by 0 bases and J by 1 base, with 7 bases left in between. Looked up from germline, CDR1 is SGDLS and CDR2 is YYNGEE. CDR3 DNA sequence: TGTGCCAGCAGCGTAGGGCTACAGAACACCGGGGAGCTGTTTTTT. It translates to CASSVGLQNTGELFF.

This sequence joins TRBV19 and TRBJ1-1; D gene ambiguous. Trimming took 9 bases from V and 0 from J, leaving 17 bases between them. Per germline, CDR1 LNHDA and CDR2 SQIVND (reference sequence). The CDR3 sequence is 15 residues long. CDR3 region: CASHTQDRMNTEAFF. The DNA for the CDR3 is TGTGCCAGCCATACCCAGGACCGGATGAACACTGAAGCTTTCTTT.

The J gene is TRBJ2-1, the V gene TRBV4-1; a possible D gene is TRBD1 (5 bases). Germline CDR1 reads MGHRA; CDR2 reads YSYEKL. The length of the CDR3 is 14 residues. V was cut by 2 bases and J by 7 bases, with 12 bases left in between. In DNA form, the CDR3 reads TGCGCCAGCAGCCAACAGGGAAGTTTTAATGAGCAGTTCTTC. Protein sequence: CASSQQGSFNEQFF.

The rearrangement links TRBV24-1 to TRBJ2-3; 9 nucleotides agree with TRBD2. Germline loops: CDR1 KGHDR, CDR2 SFDVKD. V shed 3 bases and J 2 bases; nucleotides not matched to a gene: 8. The length of the CDR3 is 17 residues. The CDR3 nucleotides are TGTGCCACCAGTGATGGAATAGCGGGAGTATTCACAGATACGCAGTATTTT. Residues: CATSDGIAGVFTDTQYF.

This chain joins TRBV15 and TRBJ1-4; D is ambiguous. This CDR3 has 13 amino acids. Trimming pared 0 bases from V and 8 bases from J, leaving 7 bases between. The germline CDR1 and CDR2 sequences are LNHNV and YYDKDF (reference sequence). The CDR3 loop is CATSRDSREKLFF. The CDR3 DNA follows: TGTGCCACCAGCAGAGATTCAAGGGAAAAACTGTTTTTT.

V is TRBV2 and J is TRBJ1-5; 8 bases line up with TRBD1. With V trimmed by 1 base and J by 6 bases, 2 bases remained unmatched. This CDR3 region has 14 residues. CDR1 is SNHLY and CDR2 is FYNNEI in the germline V gene. CDR3 sequence: CASSEGQGIQPQHF. CDR3 coding DNA: TGTGCCAGCAGTGAAGGACAGGGGATTCAGCCCCAGCATTTT.

The chain is built from TRBV7-2 and TRBJ1-1; D is undetermined. V shed 9 bases and J shed 1 base, with 6 bases lying between them. CDR3 size: 11 residues. CDR1 is SGHTA and CDR2 is FQGNSA in the germline V gene. CDR3 nucleotides: TGTGCCAGTGGGAAGAACACTGAAGCTTTCTTT. Translation: CASGKNTEAFF.

The chain links TRBV6-2 or TRBV6-3 to TRBJ1-5; D remains unclear. Germline V gene sequence: CDR1 MNHEY, CDR2 SVGEGT. CDR3 length: 15 amino acids. Trimming took 0 bases from V and 3 from J, leaving 9 bases between them. CDR3 in amino acids: CASSYSRSFNQPQHF. The CDR3 nucleotides are TGTGCCAGCAGTTACTCCAGAAGCTTCAATCAGCCCCAGCATTTT.